This T cell receptor beta chain originates from a study of CD8 T cell repertoires and HIV-1 epitope variants. The overall study: Controls included no peptide, Ebola AY9 epitope, and a CMV, EBV, flu pool. IL-2, IL-7 and IL-15 were added on days 3 and 7 of approximately 11-day cultures.

Note on this clone: Its antigen remains unknown.

The V and J ends lost 6 bases and 7 bases, in that order; junction bases with no gene match: 8. CDR1 is MNHEY, CDR2 SVGAGI, per germline. This CDR3 has 13 residues. On the immunoSEQ platform, TCR beta CDR3s were sequenced at survey depth. Produced via immunoSEQ multiplex PCR; TCRdb's table is partial and in-frame only. This sample has about 5,000 clones, with over 50% found just once. This receptor was obtained from a male donor with HIV. The material sequenced was cultured CD8+ T cells derived from PBMCs. The chain combines TRBV6-5 with TRBJ1-2; TRBD1 agrees at 7 bases. DNA for the CDR3: TGTGCCAGCAGGCAACAGGGGCTGAGTGGCTACACCTTC. This encodes CASRQQGLSGYTF.